Presented here are 23 T cell receptor beta chains from one specimen sequenced in a study of blood T cells in healthy people across ages. It was with a sample-barcoded 5' primer and a J-beta primer mix that a second PCR of about 6 to 12 cycles was run. TCRdb analysed the 5' RACE reads with MiXCR anew, one entry per CDR3 protein. The table includes about 970,000 distinct CDR3 sequences, roughly half detected once. The material sequenced was blood. The source of these receptors is a woman between 55 and 75 years old in good health.

The chain is built from TRBV20-1 and TRBJ2-7, with 8 bases fitting TRBD2. Trimming at V came to 0 bases and at J to 4 bases, leaving 5 bases not matched to a gene. In germline, CDR1 is DFQATT, CDR2 SNEGSKA (reference sequence). CDR3 length: 14 amino acids. The CDR3 reads CSARDMRGRYEQYF. Here the CDR3 DNA reads TGCAGTGCTAGAGATATGCGCGGGAGGTACGAGCAGTACTTC.

This clonotype was seen repeatedly, ten times or more. The gene calls are TRBV4-2 and TRBJ1-2, with 7 bases matching TRBD1. V shed 2 bases, J shed 4 bases, and the junction held 7 bases outside the gene matches. The germline V gene encodes CDR1 LGHNA and CDR2 YNFKEQ. CDR3 size: 15 residues. CDR3 sequence reads: CASSQPDRDIYGYTF. In DNA, the CDR3 is TGTGCCAGCAGCCAACCCGACAGGGATATCTATGGCTACACCTTC.

This clonotype was counted only a few times. The J gene is TRBJ2-7, the V gene TRBV6-1; no firm D call. The germline CDR1 and CDR2 sequences are MNHNS and SASEGT. V shed 7 bases and J shed 0 bases, with 13 bases lying between them. The CDR3 consists of 14 residues. The CDR3 here is CASKESHSSYEQYF. CDR3 nucleotides: TGTGCCAGCAAAGAGTCTCATAGCTCCTACGAGCAGTACTTC.

This clonotype appeared a few times. V gene TRBV15 combines with J gene TRBJ2-7; D ambiguous. The V end was cut by 3 bases, the J end by 3 bases, with 12 bases between. CDR3 length equals 14 residues. In germline, CDR1 is LNHNV, CDR2 YYDKDF (reference sequence). The CDR3 here is CATSRYGVNYEQYF. CDR3 nucleotide sequence: TGTGCCACCAGCAGGTATGGGGTTAACTACGAGCAGTACTTC.

This chain uses TRBV27 with TRBJ1-4; 9 nucleotides line up with TRBD1. Per the germline V gene, CDR1 is MNHEY and CDR2 is SMNVEV (reference sequence). V shed 3 bases, J shed 7 bases, and the junction held 3 bases outside the gene matches. The CDR3 loop spans 14 amino acids. The CDR3 reads CASSFRDRAEKLFF. DNA of the CDR3: TGTGCCAGCAGTTTTCGGGACAGGGCTGAAAAACTGTTTTTT.

This rearrangement joins TRBV14 to TRBJ2-5; D is ambiguous. Trimming removed 3 bases from V and 13 bases from J, with 15 bases in between. There are 12 residues in the CDR3. Germline V gene sequence: CDR1 SGHDN, CDR2 FVKESK. CDR3 sequence reads: CASSHPHWGGYF. The CDR3 DNA follows: TGTGCCAGCAGCCACCCACACTGGGGTGGGTACTTC.

The chain joins TRBV6-6 to TRBJ1-5, with D possibly being TRBD1 (6 bases). Per the germline V gene, CDR1 is MNHNY and CDR2 is SVGAGI (reference sequence). The CDR3 is 13 amino acids. The V gene lost 11 bases and the J gene lost 7 bases, with 18 bases spanning the gap. The DNA of the CDR3 is TGTGCCTCCAAATCAGGGGATGGCCAGCCCCAGCATTTT. Its translation: CASKSGDGQPQHF.

This clonotype was seen a handful of times. The V call is TRBV4-1, the J call TRBJ2-3; D is ambiguous. This CDR3 region has 12 residues. CDR1 and CDR2 from the germline V gene are MGHRA and YSYEKL. V was clipped by 3 bases and J by 5 bases, with 6 bases between them. The CDR3 sequence: CASSHQLDTQYF. The CDR3 DNA is TGCGCCAGCAGCCACCAATTAGATACGCAGTATTTT.

Regarding this clonotype: The junction departs from the called germline gene at one end, perhaps through a read error. The chain's CDR3 is CTSSLGGGETDTQYF. In nucleotides, the CDR3 is TGTACCAGCAGTTTAGGGGGCGGAGAGACAGATACGCAGTATTTT. The V call is TRBV12-3 or TRBV12-4, the J call TRBJ2-3; TRBD1 matches at 7 bases. This CDR3 has 15 residues.

This chain links TRBV2 with TRBJ1-1; D perhaps matches TRBD1 (5 bases). Germline V lookup: CDR1 SNHLY, CDR2 FYNNEI. The CDR3 totals 10 residues. V lost 8 bases to trimming and J lost 5 bases, with 6 bases between them. CDR3 region: CASGGTEAFF. As DNA, the CDR3 is TGTGCCAGCGGGGGGACTGAAGCTTTCTTT.

This clonotype turned up a few times. The V and J genes are TRBV6-6 and TRBJ2-7, with D possibly matching TRBD2 (6 bases). This CDR3 has 16 residues. Germline assignment: CDR1 MNHNY and CDR2 SVGAGI (reference sequence). The V gene lost 6 bases and the J gene lost 6 bases, with 24 bases spanning the gap. This CDR3 reads CASSTTTGTGVREQYF. The CDR3 DNA sequence: TGTGCCAGCAGCACCACAACGGGGACGGGGGTACGCGAGCAGTACTTC.

V and J are TRBV7-9 and TRBJ1-2; no definite D call. The CDR3 has 13 residues. Germline CDR1 and CDR2: SEHNR and FQNEAQ (reference sequence). V was shortened by 4 bases and J by 8 bases, with 14 bases between the two germline ends. This chain's CDR3 is CASSSWELLGYTF. CDR3 in DNA: TGTGCCAGCAGCTCATGGGAGCTTTTGGGCTACACCTTC. Complete variable domain (other parts from reference TRBV7-9 and TRBJ1-2): DTGVSQNPRHKITKRGQNVTFRCDPISEHNRLYWYRQTLGQGPEFLTYFQNEAQLEKSRLLSDRFSAERPKGSFSTLEIQRTEQGDSAMYLCASSSWELLGYTFGSGTRLTVV.

A few counts support this clonotype. The chain links TRBV3-1 to TRBJ2-3; D possibly corresponds to TRBD2 (5 bases). The CDR3 covers 14 residues. Trimming shortened V by 4 bases and J by 5 bases, and 13 bases separated the two germline ends. Per the germline V gene, CDR1 is LGHDT and CDR2 is YNNKEL (reference sequence). CDR3 nucleotides: TGTGCCAGCAGCCGAAACCCCGGGATAGATACGCAGTATTTT. It encodes CASSRNPGIDTQYF.

The chain links TRBV12-3 or TRBV12-4 to TRBJ1-5, with D possibly matching TRBD1 (5 bases). V dropped 6 bases and J dropped 6 bases, with 12 bases sitting between them. The CDR3 length is 13 residues. Here the CDR3 DNA reads TGTGCCAGCAGGGGGGTAGTCGGTCAGCCCCAGCATTTT. Translating it yields CASRGVVGQPQHF.

The rearrangement joins TRBV27 to TRBJ2-7; TRBD2 matches 8 bases. The junction had 3 bases not matched to a gene; V was cut back by 5 bases and J by 0 bases. This CDR3 has 14 residues. Germline V gene sequence: CDR1 MNHEY, CDR2 SMNVEV (reference sequence). In DNA form, the CDR3 reads TGTGCCAGCAGTCAGCGGGAGACCTCCTACGAGCAGTACTTC. It translates to CASSQRETSYEQYF.

The chain links TRBV20-1 to TRBJ2-7; 7 nucleotides agree with TRBD2. CDR1 DFQATT and CDR2 SNEGSKA come from the germline V gene (reference sequence). The V segment lost 0 bases and the J segment 4 bases; nucleotides outside the gene matches: 6. The CDR3 runs 14 residues. The chain's CDR3 is CSARETSSLYEQYF. The CDR3 nucleotides are TGCAGTGCTAGAGAGACTAGCTCATTGTACGAGCAGTACTTC.

The chain combines TRBV6-5 with TRBJ1-6; D unresolved. Trimming cost V 4 bases and J 0 bases, with 10 bases left between them. Germline-derived CDR1 and CDR2 are MNHEY and SVGAGI. This CDR3 has 16 amino acids. CDR3 region: CASSSLQSSYNSPLHF. In nucleotides, the CDR3 is TGTGCCAGCAGTTCCCTACAGAGCTCCTATAATTCACCCCTCCACTTT.

This clonotype came up a few times. The chain uses TRBV10-3 and TRBJ2-5; D is possibly TRBD2 (6 bases). CDR1 ENHRY and CDR2 SYGVKD come from the germline V gene. CDR3 length: 11 amino acids. V lost 9 bases to trimming and J lost 11 bases, with 16 bases between them. The CDR3 region is CAISRDCGQYF. The DNA of the CDR3 is TGTGCCATAAGTAGGGACTGTGGGCAGTACTTC.

This clonotype showed up just a few times. This chain uses TRBV28 with TRBJ2-3; TRBD1 aligns across 8 bases. With V trimmed by 3 bases and J by 5 bases, 13 bases remained unmatched. Germline V gives CDR1 MDHEN, CDR2 SYDVKM. The CDR3 has 17 residues. The CDR3 coding sequence is TGTGCCAGCAGTTTCCACTCCATCAGACAGGGGAGAGATACGCAGTATTTT. Amino acid sequence: CASSFHSIRQGRDTQYF.

This clonotype occurred once. This may stem from a read error, because a much larger clone lies one nucleotide away. The chain joins TRBV7-2 to TRBJ1-5; no reliable D call. The CDR3 runs 14 residues. Germline V gene sequence: CDR1 SGHTA, CDR2 FQGNSA. The CDR3 nucleotides read TGTGCCGGCAGCTTAGATAGAAGCTCAGGTCCCCAGCATTTT. As protein: CAGSLDRSSGPQHF.

The CDR3 region is CASSLRRVGYEQYF. CDR3 DNA sequence: TGTGCCAGCAGCTTAAGGAGGGTGGGGTACGAGCAGTACTTC. V gene TRBV7-2 combines with J gene TRBJ2-7; D might be TRBD2 (6 bases). The germline CDR1 and CDR2 sequences are SGHTA and FQGNSA. Trimming left V 2 bases short and J 4 bases short, with 12 bases between. This CDR3 is 14 amino acids long.

The rearrangement joins TRBV24-1 to TRBJ2-1, with 12 nucleotides matching TRBD2. There are 16 residues in the CDR3. The J segment lost 7 bases and the V segment lost 4 bases, leaving 7 bases of the junction unmatched. Germline CDR1 is KGHDR and CDR2 is SFDVKD. For the CDR3, the DNA is TGTGCCACCAGTGACAAGACTAGCGGGAGAAGAAATGAGCAGTTCTTC. Its translation: CATSDKTSGRRNEQFF.

This clonotype was detected ten times or more. The chain uses TRBV19 and TRBJ2-5, with D unclear. The germline CDR1 and CDR2 sequences are LNHDA and SQIVND (reference sequence). V dropped 5 bases and J dropped 1 base, with 8 bases sitting between them. This CDR3 is built from 13 residues. The chain's CDR3 is CASSRALQETQYF. The CDR3 DNA is TGTGCCAGTAGTCGCGCCCTCCAAGAGACCCAGTACTTC.